These 21 T cell receptor beta chains were sequenced from one sample in a study of PD-1 blockade in mismatch repair-deficient tumors. The assay was immunoSEQ multiplex PCR, and TCRdb's table has in-frame clones only and misses some. This table holds about 38,000 clones, 79% found once. The source material was peripheral blood, sampled 4 weeks after starting pembrolizumab. Receptors originate from an adult with mismatch repair-deficient cancer.

This clone was seen only a few times. J is TRBJ2-7 and V is TRBV7-3, with D perhaps TRBD1 or TRBD2 (6 bases each). The V end lost 5 bases, the J end lost 6 bases, and 17 bases lay between the germline ends. The CDR3 runs 14 residues. Germline CDR1 SGHTA, CDR2 FQGTGA. The CDR3 reads CASSGTPGDIEQYF. In nucleotides, the CDR3 is TGTGCCAGCAGCGGTACCCCGGGGGACATCGAGCAGTACTTC.

The chain has TRBV6-1 and TRBJ2-3; the D gene is possibly TRBD2 (5 bases). The CDR3 has 12 amino acids. V was cut by 4 bases and J by 6 bases, with 8 bases left in between. Germline CDR1 is MNHNS and CDR2 is SASEGT. The DNA of the CDR3 is TGTGCCAGCAGTGTGCCGGGGGATACGCAGTATTTT. Amino acids: CASSVPGDTQYF.

The chain recombines TRBV28 with TRBJ1-4; D not resolved. The V gene lost 5 bases and the J gene lost 0 bases, with 7 bases spanning the gap. Germline-derived CDR1 and CDR2 are MDHEN and SYDVKM. The CDR3 has 14 residues. The CDR3 sequence: CASSPAATNEKLFF. In nucleotides, the CDR3 is TGTGCCAGCAGTCCAGCGGCAACTAATGAAAAACTGTTTTTT.

V is TRBV10-2 and J is TRBJ2-3; 9 bases match TRBD1. The germline gives CDR1 WSHSY, CDR2 SAAADI. The CDR3 contains 15 residues. Germline trimming cut 9 bases from V and 3 bases from J; bases unmatched to any gene: 10. The CDR3 region has the DNA TGCGCCAGTAACAGGGGGCGGACGAGGACAGATACGCAGTATTTT. This encodes CASNRGRTRTDTQYF.

The rearrangement uses TRBV11-3 and TRBJ2-1; D gene uncertain. This CDR3 is 14 amino acids long. Looked up from germline, CDR1 is SGHNT and CDR2 is YENEEA. The ends were cut back, 4 bases at V and 0 bases at J, with 7 bases in the middle. As DNA, the CDR3 is TGTGCCAGCAGCTCCCAGAGCTCCTACAATGAGCAGTTCTTC. Translating it yields CASSSQSSYNEQFF.

By sample fraction, this clone is medium-sized. The identical CDR3 is also encoded by other nucleotide sequences in the sample. The rearrangement joins TRBV5-5 to TRBJ2-7; D unresolved. V lost 3 bases to trimming and J lost 3 bases, with 7 bases between them. Germline CDR1 SGHKS, CDR2 YYEKEE (reference sequence). The CDR3 covers 12 residues. CDR3 sequence (DNA): TGTGCCAGCAGCTCTGCTAGCTACGAGCAGTACTTC. The encoded protein is CASSSASYEQYF.

The rearrangement uses TRBV25-1 and TRBJ1-2; D is possibly TRBD1 (5 bases). Germline V gene sequence: CDR1 MGHDK, CDR2 SYGVNS. Deletions cut 2 bases from V and 4 bases from J, with 14 bases between. CDR3 size: 15 residues. CDR3 amino acids: CASSETGRVAYGYTF. The CDR3 bases are TGTGCCAGCAGTGAAACCGGCAGGGTGGCCTATGGCTACACCTTC.

V is TRBV5-1 and J is TRBJ2-1; D ambiguous. CDR1 and CDR2 from the germline V gene are SGHRS and YFSETQ. Trimming took 1 base from V and 3 from J, leaving 8 bases between them. This CDR3 is 14 amino acids long. Here the CDR3 DNA reads TGCGCCAGCAGCTTGCGGCGCCTCTACAATGAGCAGTTCTTC. It translates to CASSLRRLYNEQFF.

The rearrangement links TRBV11-2 to TRBJ2-2, with TRBD2 matching over 7 bases. CDR1 and CDR2 (germline): SGHAT, FQNNGV. V lost 0 bases to trimming and J lost 2 bases; unmatched junction nucleotides: 6. The CDR3 runs 17 residues. The CDR3 region is CASSLEAGMGNTGELFF. CDR3 bases: TGTGCCAGCAGCTTAGAAGCGGGAATGGGTAACACCGGGGAGCTGTTTTTT.

The CDR3 here is CASSISDQGRGNTIYF. CDR3 coding DNA: TGCGCCAGCAGCATCAGCGACCAGGGCCGAGGAAACACCATATATTTT. V is TRBV5-1 and J is TRBJ1-3; possible D gene TRBD1, 5 bases. The CDR3 is 16 amino acids. CDR1 SGHRS and CDR2 YFSETQ come from the germline V gene. Deletions cut 4 bases from V and 4 bases from J, with 18 bases between.

The chain employs TRBV4-3 and TRBJ1-2; 9 bases agree with TRBD1. This CDR3 region has 15 residues. Germline loops: CDR1 LGHNA, CDR2 YSLEER. V dropped 2 bases and J dropped 4; count of bases not matched to a gene: 5. The CDR3 is CASSQSRQGGYGYTF. The CDR3 bases are TGCGCCAGCAGCCAATCCCGACAGGGGGGCTATGGCTACACCTTC.

Only one count was recorded for this clone. The J gene is TRBJ2-7, the V gene TRBV6-5; 8 nucleotides align to TRBD2. This CDR3 is built from 14 residues. Per the germline V gene, CDR1 is MNHEY and CDR2 is SVGAGI. The junction had 6 bases not matched to a gene; V was cut back by 4 bases and J by 4 bases. CDR3 in amino acids: CASSSPSGSYEQYF. The CDR3 nucleotides read TGTGCCAGCAGTTCTCCCAGCGGGAGTTACGAGCAGTACTTC.

This clone is termed medium-sized. The CDR3 reads CASSDPLNGGYTF. The CDR3 DNA sequence: TGTGCCAGCAGTGACCCACTAAACGGGGGCTACACCTTC. This sequence joins TRBV6-1 and TRBJ1-2, with D hard to call. This CDR3 region has 13 residues. Germline CDR1 MNHNS, CDR2 SASEGT. V lost 3 bases and J lost 8, with 13 bases in between.

V usage is TRBV30 and J usage is TRBJ1-1, with TRBD1 matching over 11 bases. CDR1 GTSNPN and CDR2 SVGIG come from the germline V gene (reference sequence). The CDR3 runs 16 residues. V lost 2 bases to trimming and J lost 4 bases; unmatched junction nucleotides: 9. The CDR3 protein is CAWSSNTGTGGTEAFF. The CDR3 nucleotides are TGTGCCTGGAGTTCCAATACCGGGACAGGGGGCACTGAAGCTTTCTTT.

The chain employs TRBV6-5 and TRBJ2-3, with D maybe TRBD2 (5 bases). The V gene lost 2 bases and the J gene lost 1 base, with 10 bases spanning the gap. CDR1 and CDR2 (germline): MNHEY, SVGAGI. The CDR3 consists of 15 residues. Here the CDR3 reads CASSYRAGRTDTQYF. CDR3 sequence (DNA): TGTGCCAGCAGTTACAGGGCGGGCCGCACAGATACGCAGTATTTT.

This rearrangement joins TRBV19 to TRBJ2-3; the match to TRBD1 covers 12 bases. The CDR3 totals 15 residues. The germline gives CDR1 LNHDA, CDR2 SQIVND (reference sequence). The V segment lost 6 bases and the J segment 5 bases; nucleotides outside the gene matches: 6. CDR3 in amino acids: CASRTGQGAGDTQYF. The CDR3 DNA follows: TGTGCCAGTAGGACGGGACAGGGGGCAGGAGATACGCAGTATTTT.

This clone occurred a few times. The J gene is TRBJ1-2, the V gene TRBV6-5, with D maybe TRBD1 (6 bases). From germline, CDR1 is MNHEY and CDR2 SVGAGI. The CDR3 is 14 residues long. V lost 0 bases and J 7 bases, leaving 12 bases between the germline ends. This CDR3 is CASSYSTGQSGYTF. The CDR3 coding sequence is TGTGCCAGCAGTTACTCGACCGGACAGTCTGGCTACACCTTC.

The J gene is TRBJ2-3, the V gene TRBV7-2; D remains unclear. Trimming took 5 bases from V and 2 from J, leaving 8 bases between them. The CDR3 runs to 13 residues. CDR1 and CDR2 (germline): SGHTA, FQGNSA. The CDR3 nucleotides read TGTGCCAGCAGCGCCCCGCCCACAGATACGCAGTATTTT. Translating gives CASSAPPTDTQYF.

V is TRBV7-2 and J is TRBJ1-2; D unclear. The V gene's germline CDR1 is SGHTA and CDR2 FQGNSA. This CDR3 spans 14 amino acids. Trimming removed 6 bases at V and 4 bases at J, with 15 bases between. The CDR3 is CASRAFDARYGYTF. CDR3 DNA sequence: TGTGCCAGCAGGGCCTTCGACGCTCGCTATGGCTACACCTTC. Combining the CDR3 with reference TRBV7-2 and TRBJ1-2 gives the whole variable domain GAGVSQSPSNKVTEKGKDVELRCDPISGHTALYWYRQSLGQGLEFLIYFQGNSAPDKSGLPSDRFSAERTGGSVSTLTIQRTQQEDSAVYLCASRAFDARYGYTFGSGTRLTVV.

V gene TRBV27 combines with J gene TRBJ2-2; unclear D gene. Germline CDR1 reads MNHEY; CDR2 reads SMNVEV (reference sequence). The V end was cut by 3 bases, the J end by 5 bases, with 7 bases between. This CDR3 is built from 13 residues. The CDR3 sequence: CASSFGGTGELFF. CDR3 coding DNA: TGTGCCAGCAGTTTCGGCGGTACCGGGGAGCTGTTTTTT.

The V gene is TRBV7-2, the J gene TRBJ2-2; D might be TRBD1 (5 bases). The CDR3 covers 13 residues. The germline V gene has CDR1 SGHTA and CDR2 FQGNSA. The V end lost 0 bases, the J end lost 6 bases, and 5 bases lay between the germline ends. The CDR3 loop is CASSLARAGELFF. Here the CDR3 DNA reads TGTGCCAGCAGCTTAGCCAGGGCCGGGGAGCTGTTTTTT.